This T cell receptor (beta chain) was profiled in a study of cytomegalovirus exposure and HLA in healthy donors. Study-level findings and limits: What a later analysis showed was that several of the most significant clusters appeared linked to common viral pathogens.

PCR was performed using 60 Vbeta and 13 Jbeta primers. Sequenced by immunoSEQ multiplex PCR; TCRdb stores in-frame clones only, minus some. The sample includes about 170,000 clones, roughly 78% of them seen just once. As regards this clone: Its antigen is unknown.

This CDR3 comprises 13 residues. Germline CDR1 SNHLY, CDR2 FYNNEI. Trimming stripped 10 bases from V and 5 bases from J, with 15 bases between. This clonotype was sampled from a woman aged 45-65 years in good health and CMV-seropositive. Sequenced: PBMCs. The rearrangement joins TRBV2 to TRBJ1-5; D is unresolved. The chain's CDR3 is CATSKNQDQPQHF. In nucleotides, the CDR3 is TGTGCCACTTCCAAAAATCAGGATCAGCCCCAGCATTTT.